The following is a T cell receptor beta chain sequence with its context. What it binds is unknown. This record belongs to a study of cytomegalovirus exposure and HLA in healthy donors. This PCR relied on a set of 60 Vbeta primers and 13 Jbeta primers. Sequenced by immunoSEQ multiplex PCR; TCRdb stores in-frame clones only, minus some. Among some 200,000 clones listed, under 85% were seen once. Germline CDR1 reads ENHRY; CDR2 reads SYGVKD. This CDR3 contains 14 residues. V was cut by 5 bases and J by 7 bases, with 17 bases left in between. Study outcomes and limitations: Prediction of most subjects' HLA-A and HLA-B alleles by TCR beta sequences was reportedly accurate. In a later analysis, at a false discovery rate of 0.05, under 20,000 TCR beta sequences were associated with HLA alleles. High sensitivity and specificity were reportedly achieved when the classifier diagnosed cytomegalovirus status. Previously analyzed data showed that most TCR beta V segments were productive at a frequency of about 87% or about 30%.

The chain employs TRBV10-3 and TRBJ1-2; possibly TRBD1 for D (6 bases). The TCR comes from a man aged 50 or older in good health and CMV-seronegative. Source material: PBMCs. CDR3 amino acids: CAISQTEGGTGYTF. In DNA, the CDR3 is TGTGCCATCAGTCAGACCGAAGGGGGAACTGGCTACACCTTC.